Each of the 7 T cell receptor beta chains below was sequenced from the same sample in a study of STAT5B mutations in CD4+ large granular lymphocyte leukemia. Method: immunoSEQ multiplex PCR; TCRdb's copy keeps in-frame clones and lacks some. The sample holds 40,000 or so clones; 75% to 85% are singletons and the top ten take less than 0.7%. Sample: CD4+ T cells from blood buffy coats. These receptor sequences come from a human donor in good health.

The CDR3: CSAGGGYEQYF. The CDR3 DNA follows: TGCAGTGCGGGTGGAGGCTACGAGCAGTACTTC. The chain uses TRBV20-1 and TRBJ2-7, with D perhaps matching TRBD2 (5 bases). The V gene lost 6 bases and the J gene lost 3 bases, with 9 bases spanning the gap. The CDR3 has 11 amino acids. The germline V gene encodes CDR1 DFQATT and CDR2 SNEGSKA (reference sequence).

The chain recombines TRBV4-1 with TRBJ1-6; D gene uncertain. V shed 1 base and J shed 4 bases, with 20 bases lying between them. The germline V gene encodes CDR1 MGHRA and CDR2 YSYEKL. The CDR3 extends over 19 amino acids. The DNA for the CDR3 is TGCGCCAGCAGCCAAGTACCTTCCTATGAGCCTGGGTATAATTCACCCCTCCACTTT. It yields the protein CASSQVPSYEPGYNSPLHF.

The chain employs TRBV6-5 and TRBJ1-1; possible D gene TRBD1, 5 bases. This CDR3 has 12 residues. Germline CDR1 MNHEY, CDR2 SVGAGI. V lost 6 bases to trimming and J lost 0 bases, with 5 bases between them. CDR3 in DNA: TGTGCCAGCAGCAGGGTGAACACTGAAGCTTTCTTT. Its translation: CASSRVNTEAFF.

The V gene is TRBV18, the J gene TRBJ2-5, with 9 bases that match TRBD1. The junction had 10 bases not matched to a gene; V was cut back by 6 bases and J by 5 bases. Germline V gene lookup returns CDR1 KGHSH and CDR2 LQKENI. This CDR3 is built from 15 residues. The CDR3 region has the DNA TGTGCCAGCTCCTTCGGACAGGGGCGAGGGGAGACCCAGTACTTC. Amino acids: CASSFGQGRGETQYF. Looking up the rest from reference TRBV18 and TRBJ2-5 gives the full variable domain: NAGVMQNPRHLVRRRGQEARLRCSPMKGHSHVYWYRQLPEEGLKFMVYLQKENIIDESGMPKERFSAEFPKEGPSILRIQQVVRGDSAAYFCASSFGQGRGETQYFGPGTRLLVL.

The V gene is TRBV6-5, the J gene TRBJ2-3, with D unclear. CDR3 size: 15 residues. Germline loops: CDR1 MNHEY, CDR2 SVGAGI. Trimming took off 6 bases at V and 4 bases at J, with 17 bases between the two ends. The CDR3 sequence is CASRAGPKEPDTQYF. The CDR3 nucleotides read TGTGCCAGCAGAGCCGGGCCAAAGGAACCAGATACGCAGTATTTT.

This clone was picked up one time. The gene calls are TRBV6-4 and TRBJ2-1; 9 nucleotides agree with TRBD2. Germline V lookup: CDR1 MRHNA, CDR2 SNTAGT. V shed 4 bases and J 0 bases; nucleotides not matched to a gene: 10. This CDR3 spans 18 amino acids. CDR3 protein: CASSAGAGGSSSYNEQFF. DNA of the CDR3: TGTGCCAGCAGTGCGGGAGCGGGGGGTTCGAGCTCCTACAATGAGCAGTTCTTC.

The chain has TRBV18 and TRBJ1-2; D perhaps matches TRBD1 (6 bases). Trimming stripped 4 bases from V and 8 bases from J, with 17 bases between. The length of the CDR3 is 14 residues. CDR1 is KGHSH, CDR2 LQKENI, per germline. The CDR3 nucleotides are TGTGCCAGCTCACGACAGGACCTGACGGGGGGCTACACCTTC. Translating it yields CASSRQDLTGGYTF.